Listed below are T cell receptor beta chains from one sample, sequenced in a study of blood T cell repertoires in COVID-19. The data were produced by immunoSEQ multiplex PCR, yet TCRdb's version contains in-frame clones alone and is incomplete. Of 250,000 to 400,000 clones in the sample, around nine tenths are singletons; the top ten hold 1%. Sequencing input: peripheral blood. These receptors were taken from a man aged 45 to 65 with active or convalescent COVID-19. Both conserved end residues are part of each CDR3. The D gene is left open where the match is weak.

d_gene	j_gene	v_gene	CDR3nt	CDR3aa
NA	TRBJ1-2	TRBV19	TGTGCCAGTAGTATCGGAGGAGTCGCTAACTATGGCTACACCTTC	CASSIGGVANYGYTF
TRBD1	TRBJ1-2	TRBV28	TGTGCCAGCAACATACAGGGGGCTGGCTACACCTTC	CASNIQGAGYTF
NA	TRBJ1-1	TRBV4-1	TGCGCCAGCAGCGCAAACAGGGTTCTCACTGAAGCTTTCTTT	CASSANRVLTEAFF
NA	TRBJ2-2	TRBV7-9	TGTGCCAGCAGCTTTAGAAACACCGGGGAGCTGTTTTTT	CASSFRNTGELFF
TRBD2	TRBJ2-5	TRBV7-8	TGTGCCAGCAGCGCCCGGTTACTAGCGGAAGAGACCCAGTACTTC	CASSARLLAEETQYF
TRBD2	TRBJ2-7	TRBV4-2	TGTGCCAGCAGCCAACCCGGGACTAGCGGGGGGGCCTGGGCCGAGCAGTACTTC	CASSQPGTSGGAWAEQYF
NA	TRBJ1-1	TRBV2	TGTGCCAGCAGGGACAGACTGAACACTGAAGCTTTCTTT	CASRDRLNTEAFF
TRBD2	TRBJ2-1	TRBV6-4	TGTGCCAGCAGTCGGGGGGTATCCTACAATGAGCAGTTCTTC	CASSRGVSYNEQFF
NA	TRBJ2-3	TRBV2	TGTGCCAGCAGTGATACGGCTAGTTACTTTGCTACGCAGTATTTT	CASSDTASYFATQYF
NA	TRBJ1-6	TRBV2	TGTGCCAGCAGTGTTTTAAATTCACCCCTCCACTTT	CASSVLNSPLHF
TRBD2	TRBJ2-5	TRBV27	TGTGCCAGCAGTTTAATCCGGGCTAGCGGCCAAGAGACCCAGTACTTC	CASSLIRASGQETQYF
TRBD1	TRBJ1-2	TRBV6-5	TGTGCCAGCGGCAGGGGGCTTGGCTACACCTTC	CASGRGLGYTF
NA	TRBJ2-7	TRBV15	TGTGCCACCAGCAGAGACTCAGGAAGGTCCGAGCAGTACTTC	CATSRDSGRSEQYF
TRBD2	TRBJ2-1	TRBV5-4	TGTGCCAGCCGATCGAGCGGGGGGTATGTCCATGAGCAGTTCTTC	CASRSSGGYVHEQFF
NA	TRBJ2-5	TRBV6-5	TGTGCCAGCAGCCGCCCGGGACTGGGGCAAGAGACCCAGTACTTC	CASSRPGLGQETQYF
TRBD1	TRBJ1-1	TRBV11-2	TGTGCCAGCAGCCTCGGACAGGGGGTACCTGAAGCTTTCTTT	CASSLGQGVPEAFF
NA	TRBJ1-1	TRBV12-3/TRBV12-4	TGTGCCAGCAGAGGGGTCCAGAACACTGAAGCTTTCTTT	CASRGVQNTEAFF
NA	TRBJ2-3	TRBV19	TGTGCCAGTAGCCTAGGACAGAGCACAGATACGCAGTATTTT	CASSLGQSTDTQYF
NA	TRBJ2-1	TRBV5-1	TGCGCCAGCAGCGACCGGACAGTGAATGAGCAGTTCTTC	CASSDRTVNEQFF
TRBD2	TRBJ2-7	TRBV27	TGTGCCAGCAGTTTAAGAGGTCCTGGCGGCGGGAGAGTGTACGAGCAGTACTTC	CASSLRGPGGGRVYEQYF
NA	TRBJ2-3	TRBV6-1	TGTGCCAGCAGTGAAGCGGGAGCTAGGTCCCCAGATACGCAGTATTTT	CASSEAGARSPDTQYF
TRBD1	TRBJ2-4	TRBV6-5	TGTGCCAGCAGTTACTCGGGACAGGTAGCCAAAAACATTCAGTACTTC	CASSYSGQVAKNIQYF